This T cell receptor beta chain was profiled in a study of low-dose radiotherapy and immunotherapy resistance in tumors. Study in general: Fractions of 1 Gy went to Cohort 2 every two weeks, for 13 Gy over 26 weeks. Patients received 300 mg of oral aspirin each day across four cycles, commencing on cycle 1 day 1.

The time point was: before trial treatment. The treatment that donors received included nivolumab, ipilimumab, aspirin, low-dose cyclophosphamide and low-dose radiotherapy. At least ten counts were recorded for this clonotype. CDR3 length equals 15 residues. Losses at the gene ends were 6 bases for V and 5 bases for J; bases not matched to a gene: 10. From germline, CDR1 is MNHEY and CDR2 SVGEGT. TRAV- and TRBV-specific primers, spanning alpha and beta chains, primed first-strand cDNA. Amplification of TCRs used a constant-region primer and V-primer adapter for roughly 18 PCR cycles. TCRdb used MiXCR to reprocess the reads, holding one entry per CDR3 protein. The sample contains around 65,000 distinct CDR3 sequences, about 25% of which appear only once.

This sequence was found in a male donor with rectosigmoid adenocarcinoma. The chain joins TRBV6-2 or TRBV6-3 to TRBJ2-1, with TRBD2 matching over 7 bases. The sequencing here drew on PBMCs, taken before treatment. The DNA for the CDR3 is TGTGCCAGCAGCCCCTGGGGGAGGGTAAACAATGAGCAGTTCTTC. Protein product: CASSPWGRVNNEQFF.